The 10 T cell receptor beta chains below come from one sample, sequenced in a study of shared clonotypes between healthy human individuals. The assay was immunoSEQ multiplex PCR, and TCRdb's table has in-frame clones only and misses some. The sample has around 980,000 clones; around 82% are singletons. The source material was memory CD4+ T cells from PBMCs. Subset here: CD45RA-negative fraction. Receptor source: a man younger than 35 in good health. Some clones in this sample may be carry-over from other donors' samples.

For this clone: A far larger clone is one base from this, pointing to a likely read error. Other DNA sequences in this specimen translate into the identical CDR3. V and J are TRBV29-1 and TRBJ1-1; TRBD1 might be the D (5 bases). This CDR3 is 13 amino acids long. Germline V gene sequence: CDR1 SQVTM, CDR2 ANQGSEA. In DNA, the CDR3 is TGCAGCGTTGCCGGGACCATGAACACTGAAGCCTTCTTT. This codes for CSVAGTMNTEAFF.

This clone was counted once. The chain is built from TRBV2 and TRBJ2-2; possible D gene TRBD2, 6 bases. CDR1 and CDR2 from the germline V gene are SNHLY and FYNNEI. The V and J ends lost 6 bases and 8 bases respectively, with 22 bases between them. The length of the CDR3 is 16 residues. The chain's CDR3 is CASRFLSGGPGGELFF. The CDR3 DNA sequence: TGTGCCAGCAGATTTTTATCAGGAGGGCCAGGGGGGGAGCTGTTTTTT.

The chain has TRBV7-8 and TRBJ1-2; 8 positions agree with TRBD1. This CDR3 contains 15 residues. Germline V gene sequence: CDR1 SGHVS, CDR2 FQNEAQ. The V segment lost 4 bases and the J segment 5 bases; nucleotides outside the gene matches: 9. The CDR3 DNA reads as TGTGCCAGCAGCTCGCAGGGGGCTTTGAGTTATGGCTACACCTTC. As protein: CASSSQGALSYGYTF.

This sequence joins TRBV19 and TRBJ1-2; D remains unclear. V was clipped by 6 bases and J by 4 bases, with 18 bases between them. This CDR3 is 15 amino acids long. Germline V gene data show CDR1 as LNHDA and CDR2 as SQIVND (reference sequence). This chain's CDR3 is CASSTTGSRFYGYTF. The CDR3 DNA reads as TGTGCCAGTAGCACGACGGGGTCGCGCTTCTATGGCTACACCTTC.

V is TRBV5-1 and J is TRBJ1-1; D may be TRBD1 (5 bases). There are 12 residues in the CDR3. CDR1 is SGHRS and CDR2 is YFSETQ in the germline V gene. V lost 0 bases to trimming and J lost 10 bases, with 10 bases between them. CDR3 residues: CASSLGPGTAFF. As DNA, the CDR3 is TGCGCCAGCAGCTTGGGGCCAGGGACAGCTTTCTTT.

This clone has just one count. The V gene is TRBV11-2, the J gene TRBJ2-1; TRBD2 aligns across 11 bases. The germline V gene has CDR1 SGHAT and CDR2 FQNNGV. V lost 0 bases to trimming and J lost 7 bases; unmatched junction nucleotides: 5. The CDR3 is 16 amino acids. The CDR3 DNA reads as TGTGCCAGCAGCTTAGAGCTAGCGGGAGGAGGAAATGAGCAGTTCTTC. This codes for CASSLELAGGGNEQFF.

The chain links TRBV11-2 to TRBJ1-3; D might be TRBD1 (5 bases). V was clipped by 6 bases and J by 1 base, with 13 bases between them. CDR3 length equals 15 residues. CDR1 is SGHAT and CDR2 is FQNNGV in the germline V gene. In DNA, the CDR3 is TGTGCCAGCAGTTACTTCGGGGCTTCTGGAAACACCATATATTTT. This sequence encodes CASSYFGASGNTIYF. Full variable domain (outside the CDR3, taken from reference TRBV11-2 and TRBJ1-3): EAGVAQSPRYKIIEKRQSVAFWCNPISGHATLYWYQQILGQGPKLLIQFQNNGVVDDSQLPKDRFSAERLKGVDSTLKIQPAKLEDSAVYLCASSYFGASGNTIYFGEGSWLTVV.

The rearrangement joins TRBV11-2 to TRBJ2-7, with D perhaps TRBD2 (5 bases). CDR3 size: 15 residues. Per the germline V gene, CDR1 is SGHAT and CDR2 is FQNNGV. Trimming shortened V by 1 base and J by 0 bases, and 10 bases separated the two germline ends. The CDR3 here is CASSLVGAGSYEQYF. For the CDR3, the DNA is TGTGCCAGCAGCTTAGTCGGCGCGGGCTCCTACGAGCAGTACTTC.

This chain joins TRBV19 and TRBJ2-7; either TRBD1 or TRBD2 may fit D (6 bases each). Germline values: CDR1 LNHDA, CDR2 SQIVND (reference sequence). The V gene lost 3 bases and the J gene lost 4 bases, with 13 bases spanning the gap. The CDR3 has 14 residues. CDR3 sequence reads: CASSMGTSGYEQYF. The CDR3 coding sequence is TGTGCCAGTAGTATGGGGACAAGCGGGTACGAGCAGTACTTC. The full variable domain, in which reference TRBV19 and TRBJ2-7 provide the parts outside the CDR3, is DGGITQSPKYLFRKEGQNVTLSCEQNLNHDAMYWYRQDPGQGLRLIYYSQIVNDFQKGDIAEGYSVSREKKESFPLTVTSAQKNPTAFYLCASSMGTSGYEQYFGPGTRLTVT.

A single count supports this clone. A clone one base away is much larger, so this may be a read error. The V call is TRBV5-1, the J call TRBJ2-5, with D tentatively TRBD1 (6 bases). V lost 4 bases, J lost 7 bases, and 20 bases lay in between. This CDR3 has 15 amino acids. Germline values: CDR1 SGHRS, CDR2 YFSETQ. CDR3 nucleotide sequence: TGCGCCAGCAGCCTACTACCGGACCTCAGGGGGACCCAGTACTTC. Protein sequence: CASSLLPDLRGTQYF.